Below, 30 T cell receptor beta chains from the same sample are listed, as sequenced in a study of cytomegalovirus exposure and HLA in healthy donors. PCR involved 60 Vbeta and 13 Jbeta primers. Profiled with immunoSEQ multiplex PCR; TCRdb holds only in-frame clones, not every one. The table has about 130,000 clones, 75% seen once. Material: PBMCs. The receptors here all came from a woman aged 45-60 years in good health and CMV-seronegative.

The count of this clone is one. This sequence joins TRBV5-5 and TRBJ1-5; D may be TRBD1 (6 bases). Per germline, CDR1 SGHKS and CDR2 YYEKEE (reference sequence). The V end was cut by 4 bases, the J end by 0 bases, with 11 bases between. The CDR3 has 15 amino acids. The CDR3 nucleotides read TGTGCCAGCAGCGTGGACAGTTATAGCAATCAGCCCCAGCATTTT. Translating gives CASSVDSYSNQPQHF.

This clone occurred a few times. The chain is built from TRBV28 and TRBJ2-5; 8 bases align to TRBD2. V trimming: 6 bases; J trimming: 5 bases; junction bases outside the gene matches: 5. Germline V gene sequence: CDR1 MDHEN, CDR2 SYDVKM. The CDR3 spans 13 residues. The CDR3 protein is CASRTSVDETQYF. CDR3 DNA: TGTGCCAGCAGGACTAGCGTGGATGAGACCCAGTACTTC.

The chain has TRBV28 and TRBJ1-6; tentatively, D is TRBD1 (5 bases). With 6 bases removed from V and 4 bases from J, the gap between germline ends came to 19 bases. CDR3 length: 17 residues. From germline, CDR1 is MDHEN and CDR2 SYDVKM. DNA for the CDR3: TGTGCCAGCAGGGATTCAGGGAGGGTCCTTTATAATTCACCCCTCCACTTT. This translates into CASRDSGRVLYNSPLHF.

V usage is TRBV7-2 and J usage is TRBJ2-7; 7 positions match TRBD1. The germline gives CDR1 SGHTA, CDR2 FQGNSA. V shed 3 bases and J 6 bases; nucleotides not matched to a gene: 8. The CDR3 spans 14 residues. The CDR3 nucleotides read TGTGCCAGCAGCTTCCGGACAGGTTCCGGCGAGCAGTACTTC. It is translated as CASSFRTGSGEQYF.

This clone is a singleton in its sample. This chain links TRBV11-3 with TRBJ2-2, with a possible D match to TRBD2 (5 bases). Germline CDR1 is SGHNT and CDR2 is YENEEA. This CDR3 has 15 residues. Trimming stripped 2 bases from V and 7 bases from J, with 14 bases between. The CDR3: CASSLSGSGYGELFF. The CDR3, as DNA: TGTGCCAGCAGCTTATCCGGATCGGGATACGGGGAGCTGTTTTTT.

This clone was detected a few times. This rearrangement joins TRBV4-3 to TRBJ2-1; no definite D call. Germline assignment: CDR1 LGHNA and CDR2 YSLEER. CDR3 length equals 11 residues. V lost 1 base to trimming and J lost 9 bases, with 4 bases between them. The CDR3 DNA is TGCGCCAGCAGCCAAGGCGGTGAGCAGTTCTTC. It is translated as CASSQGGEQFF.

This clone appeared a single time. The CDR3 DNA sequence: TGTGCCAGCAGTATGGGTTTTCGGGGGAGCGGCTACACCTTC. Protein: CASSMGFRGSGYTF. The chain uses TRBV27 and TRBJ1-2; weak D call: TRBD1 (5 bases). With 5 bases removed from V and 8 bases from J, the gap between germline ends came to 18 bases. This CDR3 has 14 amino acids. CDR1 and CDR2 (germline): MNHEY, SMNVEV (reference sequence).

The chain recombines TRBV13 with TRBJ1-1; tentative D call: TRBD1 (6 bases). Germline CDR1 and CDR2: PRHDT and FYEKMQ (reference sequence). Trimming cost V 1 base and J 1 base, with 13 bases left between them. This CDR3 region has 16 residues. CDR3: CASSLAGGATNTEAFF. DNA of the CDR3: TGTGCCAGCAGCTTAGCCGGGGGGGCTACGAACACTGAAGCTTTCTTT.

The rearrangement uses TRBV6-1 and TRBJ2-3, with D maybe TRBD2 (6 bases). Trimming removed 4 bases at V and 3 bases at J, with 8 bases between. CDR3 length equals 13 residues. Germline loops: CDR1 MNHNS, CDR2 SASEGT. The CDR3 sequence is CASSVGGTDTQYF. The CDR3, as DNA: TGTGCCAGCAGTGTCGGGGGAACAGATACGCAGTATTTT.

V is TRBV7-8 and J is TRBJ1-5; D gene uncertain. Germline lookup yields CDR1 SGHVS and CDR2 FQNEAQ. The CDR3 covers 12 residues. V was shortened by 5 bases and J by 3 bases, with 5 bases between the two germline ends. CDR3 amino acids: CASSLLNQPQHF. The CDR3 DNA reads as TGTGCCAGCAGCCTCCTCAATCAGCCCCAGCATTTT.

The rearrangement joins TRBV30 to TRBJ1-3; TRBD1 aligns across 7 bases. The trim removed 3 bases at V and 11 bases at J, leaving 10 bases unmatched. CDR1 is GTSNPN and CDR2 is SVGIG in the germline V gene (reference sequence). The CDR3 totals 13 residues. The CDR3 reads CAWRPGQDMAIYF. The DNA of the CDR3 is TGTGCCTGGAGACCTGGACAGGACATGGCCATATATTTT.

Only a few counts were recorded for this clone. In DNA, the CDR3 is TGTGCCAGCAGCTGGGAGGGACGCTCTGGAAACACCATATATTTT. Its protein is CASSWEGRSGNTIYF. V usage is TRBV11-2 and J usage is TRBJ1-3, with a tentative D call TRBD1 (5 bases). CDR1 and CDR2 (germline): SGHAT, FQNNGV. Trimming took off 4 bases at V and 0 bases at J, with 10 bases between the two ends. CDR3 length: 15 residues.

The V gene is TRBV7-9, the J gene TRBJ2-3, with 8 nucleotides matching TRBD2. The CDR3 extends over 15 amino acids. V lost 3 bases to trimming and J lost 3 bases; unmatched junction nucleotides: 5. Germline assignment: CDR1 SEHNR and CDR2 FQNEAQ (reference sequence). DNA for the CDR3: TGTGCCAGCAGCTTCGGAAGCGGGGGTACAGATACGCAGTATTTT. Translated, it gives CASSFGSGGTDTQYF.

This sequence joins TRBV19 and TRBJ2-6; perhaps TRBD1 as D (5 bases). Germline lookup yields CDR1 LNHDA and CDR2 SQIVND (reference sequence). The CDR3 length is 17 residues. Trimming stripped 3 bases from V and 3 bases from J, with 15 bases between. The DNA of the CDR3 is TGTGCCAGTAGTATTTTAGGGGCGGTTGGTGGGGCCAACGTCCTGACTTTC. Translating gives CASSILGAVGGANVLTF.

The chain recombines TRBV6-1 with TRBJ2-5, with 10 bases that match TRBD1. The CDR3 loop spans 14 amino acids. The junction had 3 bases not matched to a gene; V was cut back by 8 bases and J by 0 bases. CDR1 is MNHNS, CDR2 SASEGT, per germline. The DNA for the CDR3 is TGTGCCAGCGGACAGGGGGGAAACCAAGAGACCCAGTACTTC. Amino acids: CASGQGGNQETQYF.

The V call is TRBV13, the J call TRBJ2-7, with TRBD2 matching over 11 bases. The trim removed 4 bases at V and 6 bases at J, leaving 8 bases unmatched. The CDR3 has 15 amino acids. Looked up from germline, CDR1 is PRHDT and CDR2 is FYEKMQ (reference sequence). The CDR3 loop reads CASSSAGLAGFEQYF. DNA of the CDR3: TGTGCCAGCAGCTCCGCTGGACTAGCGGGCTTCGAGCAGTACTTC. Based on the CDR3 plus reference TRBV13 and TRBJ2-7, the full variable domain is AAGVIQSPRHLIKEKRETATLKCYPIPRHDTVYWYQQGPGQDPQFLISFYEKMQSDKGSIPDRFSAQQFSDYHSELNMSSLELGDSALYFCASSSAGLAGFEQYFGPGTRLTVT.

This chain links TRBV7-9 with TRBJ1-5; D call uncertain. Looked up from germline, CDR1 is SEHNR and CDR2 is FQNEAQ (reference sequence). The CDR3 is made up of 14 amino acids. Trimming cost V 3 bases and J 1 base, with 7 bases left between them. The CDR3 sequence is CASSFGTSNQPQHF. DNA of the CDR3: TGTGCCAGCAGCTTTGGCACAAGCAATCAGCCCCAGCATTTT.

The J gene is TRBJ2-2, the V gene TRBV10-3; 8 bases are a match to TRBD2. From germline, CDR1 is ENHRY and CDR2 SYGVKD. With 0 bases clipped from V and 4 bases from J, the junction kept 4 bases outside the gene matches. This CDR3 region has 16 residues. CDR3 nucleotides: TGTGCCATCAGTGAGTCTCTAGCGGGTGTCACCGGGGAGCTGTTTTTT. Its protein product is CAISESLAGVTGELFF.

The J gene is TRBJ1-4, the V gene TRBV6-5; possible D gene TRBD1, 5 bases. The ends were cut back, 2 bases at V and 3 bases at J, with 7 bases in the middle. Per the germline V gene, CDR1 is MNHEY and CDR2 is SVGAGI. The CDR3 spans 14 residues. CDR3 DNA: TGTGCCAGCAGTTACGGGGGGGCTAATGAAAAACTGTTTTTT. It is translated as CASSYGGANEKLFF.

The gene calls are TRBV6-6 and TRBJ1-1; D not resolved. Deletions cut 5 bases from V and 9 bases from J, with 10 bases between. Germline-derived CDR1 and CDR2 are MNHNY and SVGAGI (reference sequence). CDR3 length: 11 residues. As DNA, the CDR3 is TGTGCCAGCAGTGATGGTCAGAAAGCTTTCTTT. Amino acid sequence: CASSDGQKAFF.

This clone was seen only once. The V gene is TRBV19, the J gene TRBJ2-4, with TRBD2 identical over 8 bases. The V gene's germline CDR1 is LNHDA and CDR2 SQIVND (reference sequence). The CDR3 runs 16 residues. With V trimmed by 6 bases and J by 7 bases, 14 bases remained unmatched. The CDR3 region is CASSHKREKGGNIQYF. The CDR3 nucleotides are TGTGCCAGTAGCCACAAGCGGGAGAAGGGGGGCAACATTCAGTACTTC.

CDR3 sequence: CASSPPRGGLNSYNEQFF. The CDR3, as DNA: TGTGCCAGCTCACCACCGAGGGGGGGGCTGAACTCCTACAATGAGCAGTTCTTC. The gene calls are TRBV18 and TRBJ2-1; possible D gene TRBD2, 7 bases. The V gene lost 0 bases and the J gene lost 0 bases, with 15 bases spanning the gap. The CDR3 extends over 18 amino acids. In germline, CDR1 is KGHSH, CDR2 LQKENI.

About this clone itself: The junction differs from germline at one of its ends, possibly a read error. This chain connects TRBV7-9 to TRBJ2-7; weak D call: TRBD1 (6 bases). The germline V gene has CDR1 SEHNR and CDR2 FQNEAQ (reference sequence). The CDR3 contains 15 residues. The CDR3 sequence: CSSSLIQGLSYEQYF. CDR3 bases: TGTTCCAGCAGCTTAATACAGGGTCTCTCCTACGAGCAGTACTTC.

There are a few counts of this clone. The V gene is TRBV5-8, the J gene TRBJ2-1; D might be TRBD1 (6 bases). Germline loops: CDR1 SGHTS, CDR2 YDEGEE. Trimming took 3 bases from V and 0 from J, leaving 10 bases between them. This CDR3 spans 15 amino acids. CDR3 DNA sequence: TGTGCCAGCAGCTCAGGACAGATCTCCTACAATGAGCAGTTCTTC. Translation gives CASSSGQISYNEQFF.

The V gene is TRBV5-6, the J gene TRBJ1-2, with D maybe TRBD1 (6 bases). This CDR3 comprises 11 residues. Germline CDR1 reads SGHDT; CDR2 reads YYEEEE. V was clipped by 5 bases and J by 7 bases, with 9 bases between them. The CDR3 nucleotides read TGTGCCAGCAGGTCAGGGGTTGGCTACACCTTC. Translated: CASRSGVGYTF.

This chain links TRBV10-2 with TRBJ2-7; 7 bases map to TRBD2. The germline gives CDR1 WSHSY, CDR2 SAAADI. V lost 7 bases and J lost 3; bases outside the gene matches: 0. The CDR3 consists of 11 residues. CDR3 region: CASTGGYEQYF. Here the CDR3 DNA reads TGCGCCAGCACGGGGGGCTACGAGCAGTACTTC.

The chain joins TRBV30 to TRBJ2-7; 8 bases fit TRBD1. V lost 3 bases, J lost 0 bases, and 4 bases stayed unmatched. CDR1 and CDR2 (germline): GTSNPN, SVGIG (reference sequence). The CDR3 is 14 residues long. The CDR3 sequence: CAWSFRGRSYEQYF. Written as DNA, the CDR3 is TGTGCCTGGAGCTTCAGGGGGCGCTCCTACGAGCAGTACTTC.

The V gene is TRBV5-6, the J gene TRBJ1-1; no clear D. Germline CDR1 reads SGHDT; CDR2 reads YYEEEE. Trimming pared 5 bases from V and 1 base from J, leaving 12 bases between. This CDR3 spans 14 amino acids. In DNA, the CDR3 is TGTGCCAGCAGGGTTTTGCAGGAGAACACTGAAGCTTTCTTT. Translating gives CASRVLQENTEAFF.

The sample holds one count of this clone. The genes are TRBV28 and TRBJ2-3; D is perhaps TRBD1 (6 bases). This CDR3 has 13 residues. Germline assignment: CDR1 MDHEN and CDR2 SYDVKM. V lost 6 bases to trimming and J lost 8 bases, with 15 bases between them. The CDR3 reads CASRVGGQGTQYF. The CDR3 region has the DNA TGTGCCAGCAGAGTAGGGGGACAAGGTACGCAGTATTTT.

This sequence joins TRBV7-2 and TRBJ2-5; D gene unclear. The germline CDR1 and CDR2 sequences are SGHTA and FQGNSA. The CDR3 runs to 13 residues. Deletions cut 0 bases from V and 7 bases from J, with 9 bases between. The CDR3 is CASSLAALRTQYF. CDR3 nucleotide sequence: TGTGCCAGCAGCTTAGCTGCGCTGCGGACCCAGTACTTC.